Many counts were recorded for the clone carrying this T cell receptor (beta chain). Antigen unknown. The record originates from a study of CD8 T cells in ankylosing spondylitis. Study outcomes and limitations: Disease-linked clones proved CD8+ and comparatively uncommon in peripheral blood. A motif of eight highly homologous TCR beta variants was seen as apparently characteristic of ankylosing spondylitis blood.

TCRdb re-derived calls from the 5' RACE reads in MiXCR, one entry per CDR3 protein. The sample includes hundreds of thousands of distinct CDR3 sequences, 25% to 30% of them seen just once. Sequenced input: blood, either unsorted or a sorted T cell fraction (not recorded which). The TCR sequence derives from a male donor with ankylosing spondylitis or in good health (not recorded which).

The CDR3 here is CATSRLASSDEQFF. The CDR3 region has the DNA TGTGCCACCAGCAGACTCGCTAGTAGCGATGAGCAGTTCTTC. The chain joins TRBV15 to TRBJ2-1, with D possibly being TRBD2 (5 bases). Trimming left V 2 bases short and J 8 bases short, with 13 bases between. Per the germline V gene, CDR1 is LNHNV and CDR2 is YYDKDF (reference sequence). The CDR3 runs 14 residues.